Given below is one TCR beta chain in context. This entry belongs to a study of T cell changes during pregnancy in multiple sclerosis. The CDR3 sequence is 16 residues long. Germline lookup yields CDR1 LNHNV and CDR2 YYDKDF (reference sequence). Losses at the gene ends were 5 bases for V and 5 bases for J; bases not matched to a gene: 9. Sequenced by immunoSEQ multiplex PCR; TCRdb stores in-frame clones only, minus some. The sample includes approximately 46,000 clones, over 75% of them seen just once. This sequence was found in a female donor with multiple sclerosis, enrolled in a pregnancy study. The chain employs TRBV15 and TRBJ2-5; TRBD1 matches at 12 bases. Source: CD8+ T cells from peripheral blood mononuclear cells, taken in the second trimester of pregnancy. The chain's CDR3 is CATSEGGQGALETQYF. The DNA of the CDR3 is TGTGCCACCAGCGAAGGGGGACAGGGGGCACTTGAGACCCAGTACTTC.